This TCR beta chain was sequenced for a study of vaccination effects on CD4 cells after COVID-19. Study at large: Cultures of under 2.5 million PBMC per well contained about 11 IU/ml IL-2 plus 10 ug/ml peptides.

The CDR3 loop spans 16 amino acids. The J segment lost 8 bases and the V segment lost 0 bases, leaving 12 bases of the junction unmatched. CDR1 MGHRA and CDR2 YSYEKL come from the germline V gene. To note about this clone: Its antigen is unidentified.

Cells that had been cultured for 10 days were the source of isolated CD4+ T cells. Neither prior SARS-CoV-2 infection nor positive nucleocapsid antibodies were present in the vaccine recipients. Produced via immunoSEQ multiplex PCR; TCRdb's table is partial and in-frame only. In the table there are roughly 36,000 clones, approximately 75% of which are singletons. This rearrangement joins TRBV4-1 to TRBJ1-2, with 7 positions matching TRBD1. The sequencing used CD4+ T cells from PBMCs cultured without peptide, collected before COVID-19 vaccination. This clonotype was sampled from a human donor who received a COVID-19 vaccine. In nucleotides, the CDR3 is TGCGCCAGCAGCCAAGACATCTGGACAGGAAAAGGAGGCTACACCTTC. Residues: CASSQDIWTGKGGYTF.